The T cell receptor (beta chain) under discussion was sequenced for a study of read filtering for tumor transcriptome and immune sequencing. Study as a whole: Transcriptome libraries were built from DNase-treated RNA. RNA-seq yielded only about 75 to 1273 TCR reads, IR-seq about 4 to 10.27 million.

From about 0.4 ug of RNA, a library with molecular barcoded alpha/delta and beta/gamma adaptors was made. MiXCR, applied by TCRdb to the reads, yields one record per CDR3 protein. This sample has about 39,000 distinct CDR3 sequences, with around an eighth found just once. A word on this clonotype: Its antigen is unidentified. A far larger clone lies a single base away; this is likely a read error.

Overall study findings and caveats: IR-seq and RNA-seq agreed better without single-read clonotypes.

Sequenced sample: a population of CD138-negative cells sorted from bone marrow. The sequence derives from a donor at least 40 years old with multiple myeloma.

The CDR3 sequence is CASSYPRIAGDKEQFF. CDR3 coding DNA: TGTGCCAGCAGTTACCCCCGGATAGCGGGAGACAAGGAGCAGTTCTTC. The V and J genes are TRBV6-5 and TRBJ2-1; 9 bases agree with TRBD2. This CDR3 has 16 amino acids. Germline V gives CDR1 MNHEY, CDR2 SVGAGI.